These T cell receptor beta chains were read from a single sample in a study of shared clonotypes between healthy human individuals. Sequenced by immunoSEQ multiplex PCR; TCRdb stores in-frame clones only, minus some. Of 2 million to 2.5 million clones listed, just under 95% are singletons. Specimen: naive CD4+ T cells from PBMCs. The receptors come from a man younger than 30 in good health. Some clones in this sample may be carry-over from other donors' samples. Each CDR3 is given with its conserved first and last residue. A D gene is named only where the DNA matches it firmly. A row's size may be missing; if present it is once, few, many or a size class.

V gene: TRBV14
J gene: TRBJ1-1
D gene: NA
clone size: NA
CDR3 protein: CASSHLMNRETEAFF
CDR3 DNA: TGTGCCAGCAGCCACCTTATGAACAGGGAGACTGAAGCTTTCTTT

V gene: TRBV19
J gene: TRBJ2-1
D gene: TRBD2
clone size: few
CDR3 protein: CASSPYFSGRSSYNEQFF
CDR3 DNA: TGTGCCAGTAGTCCGTACTTCAGCGGGAGGAGCTCCTACAATGAGCAGTTCTTC

V gene: TRBV6-5
J gene: TRBJ1-2
D gene: TRBD1
clone size: NA
CDR3 protein: CASSYSTGGYYGYTF
CDR3 DNA: TGTGCCAGCAGTTACTCGACAGGGGGCTACTATGGCTACACCTTC

V gene: TRBV6-4
J gene: TRBJ2-7
D gene: NA
clone size: NA
CDR3 protein: CASTKTGAQDYF
CDR3 DNA: TGTGCCAGCACAAAAACGGGGGCCCAGGACTACTTC

V gene: TRBV7-4
J gene: TRBJ1-1
D gene: TRBD1
clone size: NA
CDR3 protein: CASSTGQGVYLGDLGTEAFF
CDR3 DNA: TGTGCCAGCAGCACCGGACAGGGTGTATATCTGGGCGATCTGGGCACTGAAGCTTTCTTT

V gene: TRBV5-1
J gene: TRBJ2-7
D gene: TRBD2
clone size: NA
CDR3 protein: CASSEVAGAYEQYF
CDR3 DNA: TGCGCCAGCAGCGAGGTAGCGGGGGCCTACGAGCAGTACTTC

V gene: TRBV5-1
J gene: TRBJ2-1
D gene: NA
clone size: NA
CDR3 protein: CASSFLEAPYNEQFF
CDR3 DNA: TGCGCCAGCAGCTTCTTGGAGGCCCCTTACAATGAGCAGTTCTTC

V gene: TRBV28
J gene: TRBJ1-5
D gene: NA
clone size: NA
CDR3 protein: CASSLKRDQPQHF
CDR3 DNA: TGTGCCAGCAGTTTGAAGAGGGATCAGCCCCAGCATTTT

V gene: TRBV5-1
J gene: TRBJ2-5
D gene: NA
clone size: NA
CDR3 protein: CASSGGGQETQYF
CDR3 DNA: TGCGCCAGCAGCGGCGGAGGGCAAGAGACCCAGTACTTC

V gene: TRBV7-2
J gene: TRBJ2-7
D gene: NA
clone size: NA
CDR3 protein: CASSWGSGNYEQYF
CDR3 DNA: TGTGCCAGCAGCTGGGGGTCGGGGAACTACGAGCAGTACTTC

V gene: TRBV28
J gene: TRBJ1-1
D gene: NA
clone size: NA
CDR3 protein: CASAKRVRTEAFF
CDR3 DNA: TGTGCCAGCGCAAAGCGGGTGCGCACTGAAGCTTTCTTT

V gene: TRBV29-1
J gene: TRBJ1-1
D gene: NA
clone size: NA
CDR3 protein: CSVGYPGQTEAFF
CDR3 DNA: TGCAGCGTTGGATACCCAGGGCAAACTGAAGCTTTCTTT

V gene: TRBV7-7
J gene: TRBJ2-1
D gene: NA
clone size: NA
CDR3 protein: CASSLAEDNEQFF
CDR3 DNA: TGTGCCAGCAGCTTAGCTGAGGACAATGAGCAGTTCTTC

V gene: TRBV10-3
J gene: TRBJ1-2
D gene: NA
clone size: NA
CDR3 protein: CAISTSDYGYTF
CDR3 DNA: TGTGCCATCAGCACCTCGGACTATGGCTACACCTTC

V gene: TRBV11-2
J gene: TRBJ2-7
D gene: NA
clone size: NA
CDR3 protein: CASSVTRPAAGSYEQYF
CDR3 DNA: TGTGCCAGCAGCGTAACCAGGCCAGCGGCCGGCTCCTACGAGCAGTACTTC

V gene: TRBV6-5
J gene: TRBJ1-1
D gene: TRBD1
clone size: NA
CDR3 protein: CASRRDRVREAFF
CDR3 DNA: TGTGCCAGCAGGCGGGACAGGGTTCGTGAAGCTTTCTTT

V gene: TRBV29-1
J gene: TRBJ1-1
D gene: NA
clone size: few
CDR3 protein: CSGLSMNTEAFF
CDR3 DNA: TGCAGCGGCTTGTCGATGAACACTGAAGCTTTCTTT

V gene: TRBV5-1
J gene: TRBJ1-2
D gene: NA
clone size: NA
CDR3 protein: CASSLEARTYGYTF
CDR3 DNA: TGCGCCAGCAGCTTGGAAGCCCGAACCTATGGCTACACCTTC

V gene: TRBV29-1
J gene: TRBJ1-1
D gene: NA
clone size: few
CDR3 protein: CSVGNGGTEAFF
CDR3 DNA: TGCAGCGTTGGAAATGGAGGCACTGAAGCTTTCTTT

V gene: TRBV23-1
J gene: TRBJ2-1
D gene: TRBD2
clone size: NA
CDR3 protein: CASKNPGLADYNEQFF
CDR3 DNA: TGCGCCAGCAAAAACCCGGGACTAGCGGACTACAATGAGCAGTTCTTC

V gene: TRBV7-6
J gene: TRBJ2-3
D gene: TRBD2
clone size: NA
CDR3 protein: CASRPLAGVGTDTQYF
CDR3 DNA: TGTGCCAGCAGACCGCTAGCGGGAGTAGGAACAGATACGCAGTATTTT

V gene: TRBV6-5
J gene: TRBJ2-3
D gene: TRBD2
clone size: NA
CDR3 protein: CASSYSGTSVADTQYF
CDR3 DNA: TGTGCCAGCAGTTACTCAGGGACTAGCGTAGCAGATACGCAGTATTTT

V gene: TRBV18
J gene: TRBJ2-1
D gene: TRBD2
clone size: NA
CDR3 protein: CASSPQKREVLYNEQFF
CDR3 DNA: TGTGCCAGCTCACCCCAAAAGCGGGAGGTACTTTACAATGAGCAGTTCTTC

V gene: TRBV6-1
J gene: TRBJ2-1
D gene: NA
clone size: NA
CDR3 protein: CASWTVAYEQFF
CDR3 DNA: TGTGCCAGTTGGACCGTTGCTTATGAGCAGTTCTTC

V gene: TRBV5-4
J gene: TRBJ2-3
D gene: TRBD2
clone size: NA
CDR3 protein: CASSLEPGRDPDTQYF
CDR3 DNA: TGTGCCAGCAGCTTGGAGCCCGGGAGGGATCCAGATACGCAGTATTTT

V gene: TRBV2
J gene: TRBJ2-5
D gene: NA
clone size: NA
CDR3 protein: CASGELGQGLEETQYF
CDR3 DNA: TGTGCCAGCGGGGAGCTCGGGCAGGGCTTGGAAGAGACCCAGTACTTC

V gene: TRBV4-3
J gene: TRBJ2-7
D gene: NA
clone size: NA
CDR3 protein: CASSQGGVGSYEQYF
CDR3 DNA: TGCGCCAGCAGCCAAGGGGGAGTGGGGTCCTACGAGCAGTACTTC

V gene: TRBV18
J gene: TRBJ2-5
D gene: NA
clone size: once
CDR3 protein: CASSPAGRVRETQYF
CDR3 DNA: TGTGCCAGCTCACCAGCCGGTCGAGTGCGGGAGACCCAGTACTTC

V gene: TRBV29-1
J gene: TRBJ2-3
D gene: TRBD2
clone size: NA
CDR3 protein: CSVVGRLATDTQYF
CDR3 DNA: TGCAGCGTTGTAGGGCGACTAGCGACAGATACGCAGTATTTT

V gene: TRBV5-1
J gene: TRBJ2-1
D gene: TRBD2
clone size: NA
CDR3 protein: CASSKLAGAYNEQFF
CDR3 DNA: TGCGCCAGCAGCAAACTAGCGGGAGCCTACAATGAGCAGTTCTTC

V gene: TRBV28
J gene: TRBJ1-3
D gene: NA
clone size: NA
CDR3 protein: CASSFDGGNTIYF
CDR3 DNA: TGTGCCAGCAGTTTTGATGGAGGAAACACCATATATTTT

V gene: TRBV9
J gene: TRBJ2-7
D gene: NA
clone size: once
CDR3 protein: CASSVQLHDEQYF
CDR3 DNA: TGTGCCAGCAGCGTTCAACTTCACGACGAGCAGTACTTC

V gene: TRBV5-4
J gene: TRBJ2-1
D gene: TRBD2
clone size: NA
CDR3 protein: CASSLALAGGEQFF
CDR3 DNA: TGTGCCAGCAGCTTGGCACTAGCGGGAGGGGAGCAGTTCTTC

V gene: TRBV6-1
J gene: TRBJ2-1
D gene: NA
clone size: NA
CDR3 protein: CASSELNEQFF
CDR3 DNA: TGTGCCAGCAGTGAACTGAATGAGCAGTTCTTC

V gene: TRBV5-1
J gene: TRBJ1-4
D gene: TRBD1
clone size: NA
CDR3 protein: CASRAQGEVEKLFF
CDR3 DNA: TGCGCCAGCAGGGCGCAGGGGGAGGTCGAAAAACTGTTTTTT

V gene: TRBV2
J gene: TRBJ2-7
D gene: NA
clone size: NA
CDR3 protein: CASSQGGEQYF
CDR3 DNA: TGTGCCAGCAGTCAGGGTGGCGAGCAGTACTTC

V gene: TRBV7-2
J gene: TRBJ1-3
D gene: NA
clone size: NA
CDR3 protein: CASSLVLGPIYF
CDR3 DNA: TGTGCCAGCAGCTTAGTTTTAGGGCCCATATATTTT

V gene: TRBV7-3
J gene: TRBJ2-2
D gene: NA
clone size: NA
CDR3 protein: CASSPGRYGNTGELFF
CDR3 DNA: TGTGCCAGCAGCCCTGGACGGTATGGAAACACCGGGGAGCTGTTTTTT

V gene: TRBV7-2
J gene: TRBJ1-2
D gene: TRBD1
clone size: NA
CDR3 protein: CASNPGTAPNYGYTF
CDR3 DNA: TGTGCCAGCAATCCTGGGACAGCCCCTAACTATGGCTACACCTTC

V gene: TRBV27
J gene: TRBJ1-1
D gene: NA
clone size: NA
CDR3 protein: CASRKGVRDTEAFF
CDR3 DNA: TGTGCCAGCAGGAAGGGCGTAAGGGACACTGAAGCTTTCTTT

V gene: TRBV5-1
J gene: TRBJ2-5
D gene: TRBD1
clone size: NA
CDR3 protein: CASMVDREETQYF
CDR3 DNA: TGCGCCAGCATGGTCGACAGGGAAGAGACCCAGTACTTC

V gene: TRBV6-6
J gene: TRBJ1-1
D gene: NA
clone size: NA
CDR3 protein: CASCPDVGTEAFF
CDR3 DNA: TGTGCCAGCTGCCCGGACGTGGGCACTGAAGCTTTCTTT

V gene: TRBV27
J gene: TRBJ1-2
D gene: NA
clone size: NA
CDR3 protein: CASSQIGAGSYGYTF
CDR3 DNA: TGTGCCAGCAGCCAAATTGGGGCCGGGAGCTATGGCTACACCTTC

V gene: TRBV18
J gene: TRBJ2-3
D gene: NA
clone size: NA
CDR3 protein: CASSPPSSDTQYF
CDR3 DNA: TGTGCCAGCTCACCACCGTCATCGGATACGCAGTATTTT

V gene: TRBV29-1
J gene: TRBJ2-7
D gene: TRBD1
clone size: NA
CDR3 protein: CSVGGQLAYEQYF
CDR3 DNA: TGCAGCGTAGGGGGACAGCTAGCTTACGAGCAGTACTTC

V gene: TRBV6-5
J gene: TRBJ2-7
D gene: TRBD2
clone size: NA
CDR3 protein: CASSTSGRGLYEQYF
CDR3 DNA: TGTGCCAGCAGTACCAGCGGGAGGGGGCTCTACGAGCAGTACTTC

V gene: TRBV29-1
J gene: TRBJ2-7
D gene: NA
clone size: NA
CDR3 protein: CSVRRETSGSEQYF
CDR3 DNA: TGCAGCGTTCGTCGGGAGACCTCCGGGAGCGAGCAGTACTTC

V gene: TRBV29-1
J gene: TRBJ2-7
D gene: TRBD1
clone size: once
CDR3 protein: CSVQGPGAYDEQYF
CDR3 DNA: TGCAGCGTACAGGGGCCCGGGGCTTACGACGAGCAGTACTTC

V gene: TRBV19
J gene: TRBJ1-1
D gene: NA
clone size: few
CDR3 protein: CASSYGARRYTEAFF
CDR3 DNA: TGTGCCAGTAGTTACGGGGCACGGCGGTACACTGAAGCTTTCTTT

V gene: TRBV9
J gene: TRBJ1-4
D gene: NA
clone size: NA
CDR3 protein: CASSPRGSANEKLFF
CDR3 DNA: TGTGCCAGCAGCCCCCGGGGCTCAGCTAATGAAAAACTGTTTTTT

V gene: TRBV9
J gene: TRBJ2-3
D gene: TRBD2
clone size: NA
CDR3 protein: CASSVRPLAGVGDTQYF
CDR3 DNA: TGTGCCAGCAGCGTTCGACCGCTAGCGGGAGTTGGCGATACGCAGTATTTT

V gene: TRBV6-1
J gene: TRBJ2-1
D gene: TRBD2
clone size: NA
CDR3 protein: CASSQAGVVYNEQFF
CDR3 DNA: TGTGCCAGCAGTCAAGCGGGAGTAGTTTACAATGAGCAGTTCTTC

V gene: TRBV4-2
J gene: TRBJ2-3
D gene: NA
clone size: NA
CDR3 protein: CASSQEDSTDTQYF
CDR3 DNA: TGTGCCAGCAGCCAAGAAGATTCCACAGATACGCAGTATTTT

V gene: TRBV28
J gene: TRBJ1-5
D gene: NA
clone size: NA
CDR3 protein: CASSSNRAITQPQHF
CDR3 DNA: TGTGCCAGCAGCTCCAATAGGGCCATCACTCAGCCCCAGCATTTT

V gene: TRBV21-1
J gene: TRBJ1-1
D gene: NA
clone size: NA
CDR3 protein: CASSRVGGSTEAFF
CDR3 DNA: TGTGCCAGCAGCCGCGTGGGGGGGTCCACTGAAGCTTTCTTT

V gene: TRBV28
J gene: TRBJ1-2
D gene: NA
clone size: NA
CDR3 protein: CASSPRVGNYGYTF
CDR3 DNA: TGTGCCAGCAGTCCCCGCGTTGGCAACTATGGCTACACCTTC

V gene: TRBV5-1
J gene: TRBJ2-1
D gene: NA
clone size: NA
CDR3 protein: CASSRQATDSYNEQFF
CDR3 DNA: TGCGCCAGCAGCAGACAAGCAACCGACTCCTACAATGAGCAGTTCTTC

V gene: TRBV28
J gene: TRBJ2-3
D gene: NA
clone size: NA
CDR3 protein: CASSLKRGTDTQYF
CDR3 DNA: TGTGCCAGCAGTTTAAAGCGGGGCACAGATACGCAGTATTTT

V gene: TRBV15
J gene: TRBJ1-1
D gene: NA
clone size: NA
CDR3 protein: CATSRDAEKAFF
CDR3 DNA: TGTGCCACCAGCAGAGACGCGGAAAAAGCTTTCTTT